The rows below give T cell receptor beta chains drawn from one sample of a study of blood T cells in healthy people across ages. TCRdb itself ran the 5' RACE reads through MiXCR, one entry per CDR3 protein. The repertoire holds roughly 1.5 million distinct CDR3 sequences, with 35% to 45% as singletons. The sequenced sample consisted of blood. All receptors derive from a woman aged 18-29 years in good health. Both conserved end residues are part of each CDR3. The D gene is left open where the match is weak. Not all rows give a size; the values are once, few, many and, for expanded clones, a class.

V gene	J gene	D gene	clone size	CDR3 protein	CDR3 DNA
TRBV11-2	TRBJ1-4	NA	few	CASSLGVQATNEKLFF	TGTGCCAGCAGCTTAGGCGTCCAAGCAACTAATGAAAAACTGTTTTTT
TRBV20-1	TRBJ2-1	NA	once	CSAGDRRGLDEQFF	TGCAGTGCTGGAGATAGAAGGGGCCTAGATGAGCAGTTCTTC
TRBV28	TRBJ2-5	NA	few	CASKSYRTQETQYF	TGTGCCAGCAAATCATATAGGACCCAAGAGACCCAGTACTTC
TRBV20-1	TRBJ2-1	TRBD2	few	CSARYYGTSGYNEQFF	TGCAGTGCTCGATATTACGGGACTAGCGGATACAATGAGCAGTTCTTC
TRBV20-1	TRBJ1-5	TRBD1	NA	CSARDLTGWQPQHF	TGCAGTGCTAGAGATCTGACAGGGTGGCAGCCCCAGCATTTT
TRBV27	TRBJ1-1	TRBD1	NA	CASSKGTGGITEAFF	TGTGCCAGCAGTAAAGGGACAGGGGGAATCACTGAAGCTTTCTTT
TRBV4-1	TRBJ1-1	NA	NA	CASSPISQDTEAFF	TGCGCCAGCAGCCCCATTTCCCAGGACACTGAAGCTTTCTTT
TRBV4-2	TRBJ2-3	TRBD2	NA	CASSPREAGAVDTQYF	TGTGCCAGCAGCCCCCGCGAGGCGGGAGCCGTAGATACGCAGTATTTT
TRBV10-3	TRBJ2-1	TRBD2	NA	CAISDGLAGGSEQFF	TGTGCCATCAGTGACGGTCTAGCGGGAGGGAGTGAGCAGTTCTTC
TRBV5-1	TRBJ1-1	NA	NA	CASSLVTGGAEAFF	TGCGCCAGCAGCTTGGTTACAGGAGGAGCTGAAGCTTTCTTT